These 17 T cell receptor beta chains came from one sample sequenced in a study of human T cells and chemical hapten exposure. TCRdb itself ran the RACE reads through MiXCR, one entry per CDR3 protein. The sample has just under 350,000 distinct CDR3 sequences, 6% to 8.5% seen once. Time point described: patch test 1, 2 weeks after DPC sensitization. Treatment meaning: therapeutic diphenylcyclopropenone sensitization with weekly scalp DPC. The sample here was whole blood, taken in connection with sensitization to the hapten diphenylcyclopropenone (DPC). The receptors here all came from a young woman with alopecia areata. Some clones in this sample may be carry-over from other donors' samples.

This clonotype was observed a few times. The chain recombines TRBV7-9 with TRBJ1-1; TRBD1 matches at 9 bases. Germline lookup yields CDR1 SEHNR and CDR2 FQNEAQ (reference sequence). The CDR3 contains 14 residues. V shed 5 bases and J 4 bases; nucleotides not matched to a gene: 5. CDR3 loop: CASSPDRGSTEAFF. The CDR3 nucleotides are TGTGCCAGCAGCCCGGACAGGGGCAGCACTGAAGCTTTCTTT.

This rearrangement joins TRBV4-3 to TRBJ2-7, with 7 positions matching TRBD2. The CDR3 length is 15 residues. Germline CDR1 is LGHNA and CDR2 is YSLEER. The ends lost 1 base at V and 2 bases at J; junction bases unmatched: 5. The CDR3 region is CASSQGKRGAYEQYF. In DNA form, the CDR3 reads TGCGCCAGCAGCCAAGGGAAGCGGGGTGCCTACGAGCAGTACTTC.

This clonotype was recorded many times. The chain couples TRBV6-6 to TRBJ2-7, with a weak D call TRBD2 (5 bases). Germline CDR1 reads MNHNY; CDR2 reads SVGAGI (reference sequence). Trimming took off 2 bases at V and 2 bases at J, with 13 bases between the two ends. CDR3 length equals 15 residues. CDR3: CASSYPEGQTYEQYF. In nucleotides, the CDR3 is TGTGCCAGCAGTTACCCCGAGGGCCAAACCTACGAGCAGTACTTC.

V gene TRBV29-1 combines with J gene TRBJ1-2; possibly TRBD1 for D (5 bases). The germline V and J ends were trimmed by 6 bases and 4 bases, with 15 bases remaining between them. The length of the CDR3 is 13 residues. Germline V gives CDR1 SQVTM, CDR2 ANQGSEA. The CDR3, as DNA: TGCAGCGTGAGGCCAGGGTACGGCTATGGCTACACCTTC. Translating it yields CSVRPGYGYGYTF.

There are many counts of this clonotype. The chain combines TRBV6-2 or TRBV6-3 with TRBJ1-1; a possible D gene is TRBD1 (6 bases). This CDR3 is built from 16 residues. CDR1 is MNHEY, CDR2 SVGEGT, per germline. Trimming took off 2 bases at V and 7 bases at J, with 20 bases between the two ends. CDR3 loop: CASSYPVSQEGVEAFF. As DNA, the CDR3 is TGTGCCAGCAGTTACCCCGTCTCACAGGAGGGGGTTGAAGCTTTCTTT.

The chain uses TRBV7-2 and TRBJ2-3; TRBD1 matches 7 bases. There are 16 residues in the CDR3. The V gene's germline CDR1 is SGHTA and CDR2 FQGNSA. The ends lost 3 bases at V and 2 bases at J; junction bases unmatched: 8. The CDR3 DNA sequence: TGTGCCAGCAGCTTTATAGGGGGCCTAGTCACAGATACGCAGTATTTT. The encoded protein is CASSFIGGLVTDTQYF.

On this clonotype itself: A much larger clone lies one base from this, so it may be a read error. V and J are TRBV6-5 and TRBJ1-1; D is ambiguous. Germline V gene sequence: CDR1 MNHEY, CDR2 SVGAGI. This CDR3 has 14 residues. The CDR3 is CSSNLREPNTEAFF. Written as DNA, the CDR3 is TGTTCCAGCAACTTGCGAGAGCCGAACACTGAAGCTTTCTTT.

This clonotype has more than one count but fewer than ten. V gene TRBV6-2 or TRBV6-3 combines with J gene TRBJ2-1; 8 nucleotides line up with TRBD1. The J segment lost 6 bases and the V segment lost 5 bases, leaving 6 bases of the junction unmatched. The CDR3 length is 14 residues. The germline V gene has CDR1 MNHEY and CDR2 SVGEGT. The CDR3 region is CASSRTGPSNEQFF. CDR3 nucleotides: TGTGCCAGCAGTCGGACAGGGCCTAGCAATGAGCAGTTCTTC.

CDR3 protein: CASSGHLVAFF. The CDR3 nucleotides are TGTGCCAGCAGCGGACATCTGGTAGCTTTCTTT. The V and J genes are TRBV12-3 or TRBV12-4 and TRBJ1-1; D may be TRBD1 (5 bases). V was clipped by 6 bases and J by 10 bases, with 12 bases between them. The CDR3 length is 11 residues.

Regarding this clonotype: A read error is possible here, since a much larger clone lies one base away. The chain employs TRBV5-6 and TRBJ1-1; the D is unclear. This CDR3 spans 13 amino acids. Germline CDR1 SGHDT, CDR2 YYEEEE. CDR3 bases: TGTCCCAGCAGCTCCCAATTGGACACTGAAGCTTTCTTT. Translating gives CPSSSQLDTEAFF.

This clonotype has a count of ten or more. The CDR3 coding sequence is TGTGCCAGCAGTACAACAGGGGGACATACGCAGTATTTT. This codes for CASSTTGGHTQYF. V is TRBV6-2 or TRBV6-3 and J is TRBJ2-3; 8 positions agree with TRBD1. This CDR3 comprises 13 residues. Per germline, CDR1 MNHEY and CDR2 SVGEGT. J gave up 7 bases and V 5 bases, and 5 bases lay outside the gene matches.

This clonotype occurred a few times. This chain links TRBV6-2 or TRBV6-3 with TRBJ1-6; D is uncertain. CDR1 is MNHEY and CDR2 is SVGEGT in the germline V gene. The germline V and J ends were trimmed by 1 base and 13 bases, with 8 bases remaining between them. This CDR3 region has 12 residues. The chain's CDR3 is CASSYLTLPLHF. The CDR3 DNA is TGTGCCAGCAGTTACTTGACATTGCCCCTCCACTTT.

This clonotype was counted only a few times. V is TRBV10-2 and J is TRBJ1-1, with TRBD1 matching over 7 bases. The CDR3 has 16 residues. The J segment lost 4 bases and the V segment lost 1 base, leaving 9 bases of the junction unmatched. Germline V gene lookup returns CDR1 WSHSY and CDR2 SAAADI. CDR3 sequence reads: CASSELAGQVSTEAFF. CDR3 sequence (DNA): TGCGCCAGCAGTGAGTTAGCCGGACAGGTGTCCACTGAAGCTTTCTTT.

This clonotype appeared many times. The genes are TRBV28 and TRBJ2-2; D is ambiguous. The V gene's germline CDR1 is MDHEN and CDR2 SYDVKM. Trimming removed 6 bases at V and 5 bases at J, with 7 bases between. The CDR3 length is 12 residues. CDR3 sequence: CASSVTTGELFF. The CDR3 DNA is TGTGCCAGCAGCGTCACGACCGGGGAGCTGTTTTTT.

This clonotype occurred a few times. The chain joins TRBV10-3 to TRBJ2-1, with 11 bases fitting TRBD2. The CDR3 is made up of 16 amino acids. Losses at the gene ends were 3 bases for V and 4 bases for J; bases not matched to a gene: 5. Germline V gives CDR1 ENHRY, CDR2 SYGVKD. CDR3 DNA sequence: TGTGCCATCAGTGACTCGCTAGCGGGGGGATACAATGAGCAGTTCTTC. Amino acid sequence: CAISDSLAGGYNEQFF.

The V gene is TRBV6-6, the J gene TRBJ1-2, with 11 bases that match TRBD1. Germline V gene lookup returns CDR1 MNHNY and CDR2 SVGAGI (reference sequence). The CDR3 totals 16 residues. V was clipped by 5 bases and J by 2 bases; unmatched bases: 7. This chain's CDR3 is CASSGTGGRLNYGYTF. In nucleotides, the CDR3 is TGTGCCAGCAGTGGGACAGGGGGAAGACTGAACTATGGCTACACCTTC.

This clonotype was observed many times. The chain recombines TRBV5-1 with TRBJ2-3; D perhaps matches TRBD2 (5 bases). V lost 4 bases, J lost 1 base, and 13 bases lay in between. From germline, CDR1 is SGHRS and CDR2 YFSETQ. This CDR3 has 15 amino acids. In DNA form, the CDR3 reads TGCGCCAGCAGCCCAACTAGGCAACGCACAGATACGCAGTATTTT. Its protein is CASSPTRQRTDTQYF. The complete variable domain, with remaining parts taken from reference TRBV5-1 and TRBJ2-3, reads KAGVTQTPRYLIKTRGQQVTLSCSPISGHRSVSWYQQTPGQGLQFLFEYFSETQRNKGNFPGRFSGRQFSNSRSEMNVSTLELGDSALYLCASSPTRQRTDTQYFGPGTRLTVL.